This T cell receptor beta chain was recorded in a study of T cell responses to AZD1222 COVID-19 vaccine. Study observations and caveats: All repertoire sampling was performed exclusively after the peak T cell response.

Remarks on this clone: What it recognizes is unknown.

Repertoires were generated with immunoSEQ multiplex PCR, while TCRdb's copy carries only in-frame clones and drops some. The table records roughly 130,000 clones, just over 85% of them present only once. J lost 6 bases, V lost 7 bases, and 9 bases had no gene match. The CDR3 runs 16 residues. The germline CDR1 and CDR2 sequences are LNHDA and SQIVND (reference sequence). The sequence came from an adult in good health. This chain joins TRBV19 and TRBJ2-2; 12 bases fit TRBD2. The sample here was peripheral blood, taken on day 0 of AZD1222 vaccination. CDR3 nucleotides: TGTGCCAGTACCATGACTAGCGGGAGAGGTCCCGGGGAGCTGTTTTTT. Translated: CASTMTSGRGPGELFF.